These 27 T cell receptor beta chains originate from one sample sequenced in a study of blood T cell repertoires in COVID-19 (dated by TCRdb to 2018 to 2020). Receptor libraries were prepared by the immunoSEQ multiplex PCR assay. The table was pulled from immuneACCESS by TCRdb, which kept in-frame rearrangements only. Such tables lose some clones; where checked, under half of the loss comes from unresolved V genes, and the rest has no known cause. Counted in this sample were about 410,000 clones; around nine tenths of them appeared once. About 1.4% of the sample is taken by the ten largest. What was sequenced was peripheral blood. All receptors come from a woman aged 40 to 50 with COVID-19, enrolled during active disease.

This rearrangement joins TRBV9 to TRBJ2-1; 14 bases are shared with TRBD2. Germline V gene lookup returns CDR1 SGDLS and CDR2 YYNGEE. The CDR3 totals 15 residues. J was trimmed by 10 bases and V by 5 bases; bases with no gene match: 8. CDR3 loop: CASRKTSGGAREQFF. CDR3 DNA: TGTGCCAGCAGGAAGACTAGCGGGGGGGCGCGGGAGCAGTTCTTC. Filled out from reference TRBV9 and TRBJ2-1, the complete variable domain reads DSGVTQTPKHLITATGQRVTLRCSPRSGDLSVYWYQQSLDQGLQFLIQYYNGEERAKGNILERFSAQQFPDLHSELNLSSLELGDSALYFCASRKTSGGAREQFFGPGTRLTVL.

This chain joins TRBV4-3 and TRBJ1-1; D gene unclear. The germline V gene has CDR1 LGHNA and CDR2 YSLEER. Trimming left V 4 bases short and J 4 bases short, with 10 bases between. The CDR3 length is 13 residues. CDR3: CASSPVRGTEAFF. The CDR3 nucleotides are TGCGCCAGCAGCCCTGTACGGGGCACTGAAGCTTTCTTT.

This chain uses TRBV12-3 or TRBV12-4 with TRBJ1-1, with D possibly matching TRBD1 (6 bases). Trimming pared 3 bases from V and 13 bases from J, leaving 12 bases between. The CDR3 totals 11 residues. In nucleotides, the CDR3 is TGTGCCAGCAGTTTCGACAGGTTTGGTTTCTTT. This gives the protein CASSFDRFGFF.

The chain uses TRBV7-9 and TRBJ2-3; maybe TRBD1 (6 bases). Trimming cost V 4 bases and J 4 bases, with 12 bases left between them. The CDR3 contains 14 residues. Germline assignment: CDR1 SEHNR and CDR2 FQNEAQ (reference sequence). CDR3 coding DNA: TGTGCCAGCAGCTCGCTCAGGGGCGCAGATACGCAGTATTTT. The encoded protein is CASSSLRGADTQYF.

This chain links TRBV3-1 (or the pseudogene TRBV3-2) with TRBJ1-5, with 7 bases fitting TRBD1. The germline V gene has CDR1 LGHDT and CDR2 YNNKEL (reference sequence). This CDR3 has 14 amino acids. The junction had 4 bases not matched to a gene; V was cut back by 2 bases and J by 6 bases. For the CDR3, the DNA is TGTGCCAGCAGCCAAAGAGGGGGCGGTCAGCCCCAGCATTTT. The encoded protein is CASSQRGGGQPQHF.

The chain joins TRBV19 to TRBJ2-6; 9 positions agree with TRBD1. V shed 7 bases and J 1 base; nucleotides not matched to a gene: 8. Per the germline V gene, CDR1 is LNHDA and CDR2 is SQIVND (reference sequence). The CDR3 has 17 amino acids. CDR3 nucleotides: TGTGCCAGTAAGGACAGGGGTATCTCGTCTGGGGCCAACGTCCTGACTTTC. This translates into CASKDRGISSGANVLTF.

The table lists this clone with a count of one. This chain joins TRBV5-1 and TRBJ2-7, with 7 bases that match TRBD2. Germline V gene lookup returns CDR1 SGHRS and CDR2 YFSETQ. V lost 4 bases to trimming and J lost 0 bases; unmatched junction nucleotides: 22. The length of the CDR3 is 20 residues. CDR3 nucleotides: TGCGCCAGCAGCCGGGCCCCCCAGCGGGACCCTAGGTCCTCCTCCTACGAGCAGTACTTC. This gives the protein CASSRAPQRDPRSSSYEQYF.

The rearrangement links TRBV27 to TRBJ1-5, with D possibly being TRBD1 (5 bases). V was shortened by 5 bases and J by 2 bases, with 10 bases between the two germline ends. The germline V gene encodes CDR1 MNHEY and CDR2 SMNVEV (reference sequence). The CDR3 loop spans 14 amino acids. The CDR3 DNA reads as TGTGCCAGCAGTATAACCAGGGGCAATCAGCCCCAGCATTTT. The encoded protein is CASSITRGNQPQHF.

The chain is built from TRBV7-2 and TRBJ2-7; 9 nucleotides agree with TRBD1. The CDR3 covers 16 residues. Per germline, CDR1 SGHTA and CDR2 FQGNSA. The junction had 12 bases not matched to a gene; V was cut back by 5 bases and J by 4 bases. This chain's CDR3 is CASSEDPGTGLYEQYF. In nucleotides, the CDR3 is TGTGCCAGCAGCGAAGATCCTGGGACAGGGCTTTACGAGCAGTACTTC.

This chain connects TRBV12-3 or TRBV12-4 to TRBJ1-1; D is possibly TRBD1 (6 bases). Trimming took 7 bases from V and 1 from J, leaving 10 bases between them. The CDR3 spans 13 residues. Here the CDR3 reads CASITDRNTEAFF. DNA for the CDR3: TGTGCCAGCATTACGGACAGGAACACTGAAGCTTTCTTT.

On this clone itself: The same CDR3 is also encoded by other DNA sequences in this sample. This chain links TRBV5-1 with TRBJ2-5; unclear D gene. The V and J ends lost 1 base and 2 bases respectively, with 3 bases between them. Germline CDR1 reads SGHRS; CDR2 reads YFSETQ. The CDR3 loop spans 12 amino acids. The CDR3 sequence is CASSLTQETQYF. Written as DNA, the CDR3 is TGCGCCAGCAGCTTGACACAAGAGACCCAGTACTTC.

The gene calls are TRBV5-1 and TRBJ2-1; TRBD2 agrees at 10 bases. V lost 1 base and J lost 4; bases outside the gene matches: 2. The CDR3 loop spans 15 amino acids. Germline values: CDR1 SGHRS, CDR2 YFSETQ. CDR3 region: CASSLTSGDYNEQFF. The CDR3 coding sequence is TGCGCCAGCAGCTTGACTAGCGGGGATTACAATGAGCAGTTCTTC. Based on the CDR3 plus reference TRBV5-1 and TRBJ2-1, the full variable domain is KAGVTQTPRYLIKTRGQQVTLSCSPISGHRSVSWYQQTPGQGLQFLFEYFSETQRNKGNFPGRFSGRQFSNSRSEMNVSTLELGDSALYLCASSLTSGDYNEQFFGPGTRLTVL.

The rearrangement links TRBV6-2 or TRBV6-3 to TRBJ2-1; TRBD2 matches 10 bases. The V gene's germline CDR1 is MNHEY and CDR2 SVGEGT. The CDR3 contains 16 residues. V gave up 6 bases and J gave up 7 bases; unmatched junction bases: 12. CDR3 coding DNA: TGTGCCAGCAGCAATAGCGGGGGGCGACATTGGAATGAGCAGTTCTTC. Translated, it gives CASSNSGGRHWNEQFF.

The chain couples TRBV18 to TRBJ2-6; the D is unclear. The CDR3 contains 15 residues. Germline CDR1 reads KGHSH; CDR2 reads LQKENI. V shed 2 bases and J shed 4 bases, with 9 bases lying between them. The CDR3 DNA reads as TGTGCCAGCTCACCAATGGCTCCCGGGGCCAACGTCCTGACTTTC. Translated, it gives CASSPMAPGANVLTF. The full variable domain, rest sourced from reference TRBV18 and TRBJ2-6, is NAGVMQNPRHLVRRRGQEARLRCSPMKGHSHVYWYRQLPEEGLKFMVYLQKENIIDESGMPKERFSAEFPKEGPSILRIQQVVRGDSAAYFCASSPMAPGANVLTFGAGSRLTVL.

V is TRBV5-1 and J is TRBJ1-2, with 9 bases lining up with TRBD1. Germline CDR1 reads SGHRS; CDR2 reads YFSETQ. Trimming cost V 4 bases and J 8 bases; bases outside gene matches: 6. The CDR3 totals 13 residues. The CDR3 loop reads CASSATGTGGYTF. In nucleotides, the CDR3 is TGCGCCAGCAGCGCGACCGGGACAGGGGGCTACACCTTC.

The chain recombines TRBV7-2 with TRBJ1-2; maybe TRBD1 (6 bases). CDR3 length: 15 residues. Looked up from germline, CDR1 is SGHTA and CDR2 is FQGNSA. Trimming removed 5 bases at V and 0 bases at J, with 13 bases between. The CDR3 region is CASSLSTGTNYGYTF. The DNA for the CDR3 is TGTGCCAGCAGCCTCTCGACAGGTACTAACTATGGCTACACCTTC.

The chain links TRBV28 to TRBJ1-5; 8 nucleotides match TRBD1. Germline CDR1 is MDHEN and CDR2 is SYDVKM. V lost 5 bases, J lost 5 bases, and 11 bases stayed unmatched. The CDR3 contains 16 residues. CDR3: CASSPPPTGVHQPQHF. CDR3 nucleotide sequence: TGTGCCAGCAGTCCCCCACCGACAGGGGTTCATCAGCCCCAGCATTTT.

In this sample, this clone turned up once. The chain couples TRBV5-1 to TRBJ1-4, with TRBD1 as a possible D gene (5 bases). Trimming pared 4 bases from V and 6 bases from J, leaving 13 bases between. This CDR3 contains 14 residues. Germline V gene lookup returns CDR1 SGHRS and CDR2 YFSETQ. The CDR3, as DNA: TGCGCCAGCAGCGGGCAGGGTGGATATGAAAAACTGTTTTTT. This encodes CASSGQGGYEKLFF.

The V gene is TRBV5-1, the J gene TRBJ1-2; 8 nucleotides agree with TRBD1. J gave up 6 bases and V 4 bases, and 2 bases lay outside the gene matches. Germline V CDR1 and CDR2: SGHRS, YFSETQ. This CDR3 has 12 amino acids. CDR3 DNA sequence: TGCGCCAGCAGCATGACAGGGGATGGCTACACCTTC. It codes for CASSMTGDGYTF. The full variable domain, in which reference TRBV5-1 and TRBJ1-2 provide the parts outside the CDR3, is KAGVTQTPRYLIKTRGQQVTLSCSPISGHRSVSWYQQTPGQGLQFLFEYFSETQRNKGNFPGRFSGRQFSNSRSEMNVSTLELGDSALYLCASSMTGDGYTFGSGTRLTVV.

The rearrangement links TRBV28 to TRBJ2-3; D gene ambiguous. The CDR3 extends over 14 amino acids. Germline CDR1 reads MDHEN; CDR2 reads SYDVKM. V lost 7 bases and J lost 1, with 12 bases in between. The CDR3 is CASTTTQGTDTQYF. CDR3 nucleotides: TGTGCCAGCACCACCACGCAGGGCACAGATACGCAGTATTTT.

This chain links TRBV4-3 with TRBJ2-1; 13 bases match TRBD2. V shed 6 bases and J 0 bases; nucleotides not matched to a gene: 5. CDR1 LGHNA and CDR2 YSLEER come from the germline V gene. The CDR3 is 17 amino acids. In nucleotides, the CDR3 is TGCGCCAGCAGATACGGACTAGCGGGAGTCTCCTACAATGAGCAGTTCTTC. Translating gives CASRYGLAGVSYNEQFF.

The chain carries TRBV9 and TRBJ2-3; 10 nucleotides line up with TRBD2. The CDR3 is 15 residues long. Germline CDR1 is SGDLS and CDR2 is YYNGEE. J was trimmed by 3 bases and V by 3 bases; bases with no gene match: 4. The CDR3 here is CASSASGRETDTQYF. The DNA for the CDR3 is TGTGCCAGCAGCGCAAGCGGGAGGGAAACAGATACGCAGTATTTT.

The gene calls are TRBV19 and TRBJ2-3, with TRBD1 matching 11 bases. The CDR3 extends over 14 amino acids. The J segment lost 3 bases and the V segment lost 11 bases, leaving 7 bases of the junction unmatched. CDR1 and CDR2 from the germline V gene are LNHDA and SQIVND (reference sequence). As DNA, the CDR3 is TGTGCCTGGTACCGGGACAGGGGGACAGATACGCAGTATTTT. Its translation: CAWYRDRGTDTQYF. Together with reference TRBV19 and TRBJ2-3, the CDR3 gives the full variable domain: DGGITQSPKYLFRKEGQNVTLSCEQNLNHDAMYWYRQDPGQGLRLIYYSQIVNDFQKGDIAEGYSVSREKKESFPLTVTSAQKNPTAFYLCAWYRDRGTDTQYFGPGTRLTVL.

In this sample, this clone turned up once. This chain uses TRBV7-9 with TRBJ2-2; the D gene is possibly TRBD2 (6 bases). The CDR3 is 16 amino acids. V shed 5 bases and J shed 7 bases, with 20 bases lying between them. The germline CDR1 and CDR2 sequences are SEHNR and FQNEAQ (reference sequence). The CDR3 coding sequence is TGTGCCAGCAGCCCGGGGACTGGTTCGTGGAGCGGGGAGCTGTTTTTT. This gives the protein CASSPGTGSWSGELFF.

The CDR3 nucleotides read TGTGCCAGCAGTGGAGGGACTTTCTCCTACGAGCAGTACTTC. It yields the protein CASSGGTFSYEQYF. V and J are TRBV2 and TRBJ2-7, with D possibly TRBD2 on 6 matching bases. V gave up 4 bases and J gave up 0 bases, with 10 bases separating them. Germline loops: CDR1 SNHLY, CDR2 FYNNEI. The CDR3 consists of 14 residues.

The rearrangement links TRBV28 to TRBJ2-2, with D maybe TRBD2 (5 bases). The CDR3 has 17 amino acids. Trimming left V 7 bases short and J 4 bases short, with 22 bases between. Germline CDR1 MDHEN, CDR2 SYDVKM. The CDR3 DNA follows: TGTGCCAGCACCTCATACCTGCTCCGACTAACCACCGGGGAGCTGTTTTTT. It translates to CASTSYLLRLTTGELFF.

The chain joins TRBV5-1 to TRBJ2-1, with 7 bases that match TRBD2. The CDR3 covers 16 residues. Germline CDR1 and CDR2: SGHRS and YFSETQ. V lost 0 bases and J lost 6; bases outside the gene matches: 9. The CDR3 DNA reads TGCGCCAGCAGCTTGGGGCGGGGGAGACTCTCCAATGAGCAGTTCTTC. It is translated as CASSLGRGRLSNEQFF.